This T cell receptor beta chain was captured in a study of molecular identifiers for immune sequencing clone quantification (dated by TCRdb to 2017 to 2018). In the study overall: For a replicate experiment, RNA from around 18,000 or 91,000 naive CD8 T cells was divided into five aliquots, and four of the five aliquots were sequenced. CD8 T cells were used in a methods study to benchmark molecular-identifier clustering-based TCR repertoire sequencing (MIDCIRS) and TCR RNA copy counting. What the study reported, not specific to this receptor: The naive libraries included spiked-in Jurkat TCR RNA (roughly nine copies' worth), and this RNA is not part of the donor repertoire. Modeling gave about 3.2 recovered TCR RNA copies per cell versus 8 to 10 by digital PCR, implying 25% to 30% capture efficiency. When barcode sub-clustering was omitted, TCR diversity was inflated by chimeric consensus sequences, with chimeras reaching as high as 47%. In CMV-specific effector cells, clones with more than 20 RNA copies contained over 97% of molecules, whereas in naive cells such clones contained under 1% of molecules. Spiked-in Jurkat TCR RNA equal to a single cell's worth was reported to be detectable even within 1,100,000 naive CD8 T cells. Highly expanded clone sizes could be underestimated if identical TCR molecules share a barcode.

In the germline V gene (reference sequence), CDR1 corresponds to DFQATT and CDR2 to SNEGSKA. The CDR3, cysteine through phenylalanine, is 15 amino acids long. Only the CDR3 DNA stays, 45 bases, in frame from base 1. Receptor amplification or capture employed PCR. The data were produced on a NextSeq 500. Bulk TCR libraries were generated as previously described, with the TCR primers listed in Table S5 used. Total RNA was purified with the Qiagen AllPrep DNA/RNA kit. Before analysis, reads from multiple sequencing runs of the same library were pooled. The study's own analysis went as follows. Reads were retained only if the reads had an exact TCR constant sequence, and the retained reads were trimmed to 150 nt and grouped according to their 12-nt molecular barcodes. Within each barcode group, reads were sub-clustered at a 15% Levenshtein threshold, and quality-weighted consensus sequences were built per RNA molecule. Non-functional sequences were removed, as were lower-count sequences one edit away from another. Barcode sub-clusters with fewer than 20% of the maximum read count were removed, based on fitting two negative binomial distributions. Through fastp at Q25 and MiXCR, TCRdb rebuilt clones from the public reads, retaining in-frame beta chains. Duplicate CDR3 protein sequences are folded into a single record with the most common DNA and genes. The V and J calls here are based on TCRdb, not the publication. The sample table shows 460,000 or so distinct CDR3 sequences, and about 25% are seen once. The ten biggest clones cover under 0.8% of the sample.

Of note for this clonotype: Its antigen is still unknown. Since a much larger clone is just one base distant, this may be a read error.

Naive CD8 T cell libraries were made from roughly 18,000 to 920,000 sorted cells using 10%, 30% or 50% of purified RNA. Naive CD8 T cells, defined as CD8+CD4-CCR7+CD45RA+, were FACS-sorted into RLT Plus buffer on a BD FACSAria II. Nine to eleven TCR copies' worth of Jurkat RNA were spiked into about 20,000-1,100,000 naive CD8 T cell samples to test detection sensitivity. CD8 T cells were enriched using RosetteSep CD8+ T Cell Enrichment Cocktail and Ficoll-Paque, and the enriched cells then underwent ACK red cell lysis. This chain is built from TRBV20-1 and TRBJ2-7, with 7 bases matching TRBD2. The receptor's source is a human donor in good health. Some libraries in this study had Jurkat cell RNA spiked in. Material: naive CD8+ T cells from blood, with Jurkat cell RNA spiked in. Read against the paper, the sample's cell subset or site label means: FACS-sorted CD8+CD4-CCR7+CD45RA+ naive T cells. In nucleotide form, the sequence is TGCAGTGCTGGAGATGAGAAAAGCGGGACCTACGAGCAGTACTTC. This encodes CSAGDEKSGTYEQYF.